A selection of T cell receptor beta chains follows, all from one sample in a study of shared clonotypes between healthy human individuals. The protocol was immunoSEQ multiplex PCR, while the TCRdb copy is restricted to in-frame clones and leaves out a portion. The repertoire includes approximately 2,000,000 clones, about 94% of them detected once, and roughly 1.7% sits in the top ten. Sequenced sample: naive CD8+ T cells from PBMCs. Source of these receptors: a man between 18 and 29 years old in good health. Some clones in this sample may be carry-over from other donors' samples. The CDR3 runs from the conserved cysteine through the conserved F or W. Expanded clones are given a class, and other clones once, few, many or no size at all.

TRBV11-3,-,CASSLVLGNEQFF
TRBV30,-,CAWSVRALDGYTF
TRBV7-9,-,CASSHTSGRYEQYF
TRBV7-8,-,CASSLAIQQADTQYF
TRBV4-1,-,CASSQDRDRSITDTQYF
TRBV19,once,CASHRGGTDTQYF
TRBV7-2,-,CASSLIGAGDEQYF
TRBV5-1,-,CASSSELIEQGGTEAFF
TRBV27,once,CASSPLAGAAYNEQFF
TRBV30,-,CACRLDRGPQYF
TRBV7-2,-,CASSFGGASAYEQYF
TRBV4-1,-,CASSQVAGRYNEKLFF
TRBV7-3,-,CASSSDRDVSGVGVLTF
TRBV2,-,CASSMGVTSASTDTQYF
TRBV19,-,CASSILREAFF
TRBV7-9,-,CASSTTRGQILYEQYF
TRBV5-6,-,CASTLGTGELFF
TRBV11-2,-,CASTTDPGRAGNEQFF
TRBV2,-,CASIVGTETGELFF
TRBV6-5,-,CASSYSSGADTDTQYF
TRBV29-1,-,CSVFGNTEAFF
TRBV2,-,CASSSTDEQFF
TRBV7-9,-,CASSFGTGMWDQPQHF
TRBV27,-,CASSLQLPTANAPYEQYF
TRBV27,-,CASSLIGSYSGELFF
TRBV9,-,CASSAEEAAYYEQYF
TRBV7-2,-,CASSKRPGQVNNEQFF
TRBV7-3,-,CASSPGPSGYEQYF
TRBV10-2,-,CASSGAGGSYEQYF
TRBV7-9,-,CASSFKGAPYQETQYF
TRBV25-1,-,CASSESGTALYGYTF
TRBV7-4,-,CASGPQMWSYEQYF
TRBV29-1,-,CSVNRDYEQYF
TRBV5-6,-,CASSSLAGGHLNEQFF
TRBV7-9,few,CASTFGGSNQPQHF
TRBV4-2,-,CASSPLSGTGANVLTF
TRBV7-8,-,CASSLLPGENTEAFF
TRBV7-9,-,CASSSPEGAFF
TRBV19,-,CASSPSRGSGNTIYF
TRBV27,-,CASSVSQLGSSYNEQFF
TRBV7-2,-,CASSSRAEGTFYEQYF
TRBV27,-,CASGDPSSYEQYF
TRBV5-1,-,CASSLERTGVGEQYF
TRBV11-2,-,CASSLGGNTGELFF
TRBV7-9,-,CASSLPEINTGELFF
TRBV27,-,CASSLMGGALGLEQYF
TRBV28,-,CASSLGRYNEQFF
TRBV7-8,-,CASSFSSGRSGELFF
TRBV4-1,-,CASSQTYSSYNEQFF
TRBV6-5,-,CASSYSTGRTYEQYF
TRBV9,few,CASSVGGQAKRNTEAFF